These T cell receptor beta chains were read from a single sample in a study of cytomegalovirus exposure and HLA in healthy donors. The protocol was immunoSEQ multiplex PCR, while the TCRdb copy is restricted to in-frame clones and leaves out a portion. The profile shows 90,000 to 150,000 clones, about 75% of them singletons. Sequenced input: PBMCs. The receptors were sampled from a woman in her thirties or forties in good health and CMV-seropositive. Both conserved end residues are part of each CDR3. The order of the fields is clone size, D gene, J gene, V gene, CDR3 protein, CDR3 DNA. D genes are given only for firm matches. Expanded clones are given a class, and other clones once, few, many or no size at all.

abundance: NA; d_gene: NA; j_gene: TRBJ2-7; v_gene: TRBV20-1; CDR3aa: CSASSPPEQYF; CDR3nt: TGCAGTGCTAGCTCTCCCCCCGAGCAGTACTTC
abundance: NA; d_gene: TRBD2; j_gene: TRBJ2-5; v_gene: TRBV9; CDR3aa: CASSVGGVSGGTQYF; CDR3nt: TGTGCCAGCAGCGTTGGAGGTGTTAGCGGGGGGACCCAGTACTTC
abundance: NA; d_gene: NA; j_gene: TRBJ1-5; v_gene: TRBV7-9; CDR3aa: CASSFAGDGQPQHF; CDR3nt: TGTGCCAGCAGCTTCGCAGGGGATGGGCAGCCCCAGCATTTT
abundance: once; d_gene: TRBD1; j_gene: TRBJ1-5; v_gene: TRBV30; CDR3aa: CAWSGTGAPLHF; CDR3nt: TGTGCCTGGAGTGGGACAGGGGCCCCCCTGCATTTT
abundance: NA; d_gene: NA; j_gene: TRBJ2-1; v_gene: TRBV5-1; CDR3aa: CASSLAVGRAYNEQFF; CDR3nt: TGCGCCAGCAGCTTGGCCGTCGGCAGGGCCTACAATGAGCAGTTCTTC
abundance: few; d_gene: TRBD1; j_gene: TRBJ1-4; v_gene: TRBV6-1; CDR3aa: CASSGTGEKKLFF; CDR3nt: TGTGCCAGCAGTGGGACAGGGGAGAAAAAACTGTTTTTT
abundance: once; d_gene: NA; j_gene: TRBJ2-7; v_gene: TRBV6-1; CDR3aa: CASMGTLSSYEQYF; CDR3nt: TGTGCCAGCATGGGGACACTGAGCTCCTACGAGCAGTACTTC
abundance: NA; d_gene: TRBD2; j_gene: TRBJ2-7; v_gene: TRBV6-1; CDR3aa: CASSEVGGTYF; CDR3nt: TGTGCCAGCAGTGAAGTCGGGGGGACTTACTTC
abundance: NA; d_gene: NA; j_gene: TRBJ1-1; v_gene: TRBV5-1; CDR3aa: CASKEGVYGGTEAFF; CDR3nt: TGCGCCAGCAAGGAGGGGGTTTACGGGGGGACTGAAGCTTTCTTT
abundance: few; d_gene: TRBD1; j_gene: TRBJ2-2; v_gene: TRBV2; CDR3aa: CASIRDRGTGELFF; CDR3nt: TGTGCCAGCATTCGGGACAGGGGCACCGGGGAGCTGTTTTTT
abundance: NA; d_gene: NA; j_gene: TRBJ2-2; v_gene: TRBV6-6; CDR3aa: CASSYEGTGELFF; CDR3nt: TGTGCCAGCAGTTACGAGGGCACCGGGGAGCTGTTTTTT
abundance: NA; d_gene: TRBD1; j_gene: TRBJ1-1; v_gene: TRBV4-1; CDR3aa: CASSQPGGMNTEAFF; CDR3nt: TGCGCCAGCAGCCAACCAGGGGGAATGAACACTGAAGCTTTCTTT